A selection of T cell receptor beta chains follows, all from one sample in a study of CD8 T cells in Susac syndrome. MiXCR, run by TCRdb on the immunoSEQ multiplex PCR reads, gives a single entry per CDR3 protein. Altogether approximately 100,000 distinct CDR3 sequences are present, around 90% being singletons, with the ten largest covering approximately 0.13%. Source material: CD4+ T cells from PBMCs. The receptors were gathered from a human donor in good health. Both conserved end residues are part of each CDR3. The D gene is left open where the match is weak. The size field is filled for only some rows; it gives once, few, many or a size class.

abundance: -
d_gene: -
j_gene: TRBJ2-2
v_gene: TRBV6-2/TRBV6-3
CDR3nt: TGTGCCAGCCAACGGGCGAGGAACACCGGGGAGCTGTTTTTT
CDR3aa: CASQRARNTGELFF

abundance: -
d_gene: TRBD1
j_gene: TRBJ2-7
v_gene: TRBV19
CDR3nt: TGTGCCAGTAGTATTCGGACAGGAGGAGAGCAGTACTTC
CDR3aa: CASSIRTGGEQYF

abundance: -
d_gene: TRBD1
j_gene: TRBJ1-5
v_gene: TRBV23-1
CDR3nt: TGCGCCAGCGTAGGAAAAACGGGACAGGGATGTGATCAGCCCCAGCATTTT
CDR3aa: CASVGKTGQGCDQPQHF

abundance: -
d_gene: TRBD1
j_gene: TRBJ2-7
v_gene: TRBV24-1
CDR3nt: TGTGCCACCAGTGACCGTCCCGGGACAGGCGTCGGGGAGCAGTACTTC
CDR3aa: CATSDRPGTGVGEQYF

abundance: -
d_gene: -
j_gene: TRBJ2-2
v_gene: TRBV10-3
CDR3nt: TGTGCCATCAGTGACCCTAACGGGGAGCTGTTTTTT
CDR3aa: CAISDPNGELFF

abundance: -
d_gene: -
j_gene: TRBJ1-1
v_gene: TRBV7-9
CDR3nt: TGTGCCAGCAGCATTAAAGACGACACTGAAGCTTTCTTT
CDR3aa: CASSIKDDTEAFF

abundance: -
d_gene: TRBD2
j_gene: TRBJ2-1
v_gene: TRBV4-3
CDR3nt: TGCGCCAGCAGCCAAGAAGTCCAGCGGGAGTGGAAGTTTAGCTACAATGAGCAGTTCTTC
CDR3aa: CASSQEVQREWKFSYNEQFF

abundance: once
d_gene: TRBD2
j_gene: TRBJ2-5
v_gene: TRBV20-1
CDR3nt: TGCAGTGCTAGTTCCGGACTAGCCGGGAAGACCCAGTACTTC
CDR3aa: CSASSGLAGKTQYF

abundance: -
d_gene: -
j_gene: TRBJ1-5
v_gene: TRBV18
CDR3nt: TGTGCCAGCTCAGGGATAACAGGGAGCAATCAGCCCCAGCATTTT
CDR3aa: CASSGITGSNQPQHF

abundance: -
d_gene: TRBD1
j_gene: TRBJ2-7
v_gene: TRBV20-1
CDR3nt: TGCAGTGCTAAAAAGACAGGGACCTACGAGCAGTACTTC
CDR3aa: CSAKKTGTYEQYF

abundance: -
d_gene: -
j_gene: TRBJ2-1
v_gene: TRBV14
CDR3nt: TGTGCCAGCAGCCAAGAGGGTTACAATGAGCAGTTCTTC
CDR3aa: CASSQEGYNEQFF

abundance: few
d_gene: -
j_gene: TRBJ2-7
v_gene: TRBV6-2/TRBV6-3
CDR3nt: TGTGCCAGCACCTCGAGCTCCTACGAGCAGTACTTC
CDR3aa: CASTSSSYEQYF

abundance: -
d_gene: TRBD1
j_gene: TRBJ1-4
v_gene: TRBV2
CDR3nt: TGTGCCTCCGCTCTGGACAGGGGAAATGAAAAACTGTTTTTT
CDR3aa: CASALDRGNEKLFF

abundance: once
d_gene: TRBD2
j_gene: TRBJ2-5
v_gene: TRBV2
CDR3nt: TGTGCCACCTCAGCGGGGGAACGGGAGACCCAGTACTTC
CDR3aa: CATSAGERETQYF

abundance: -
d_gene: -
j_gene: TRBJ1-2
v_gene: TRBV7-2
CDR3nt: TGTGCCAGCAGCCCTGCTCACATCTATGGCTACACCTTC
CDR3aa: CASSPAHIYGYTF

abundance: -
d_gene: TRBD1
j_gene: TRBJ1-2
v_gene: TRBV3-1
CDR3nt: TGTGCCAGCAGCCGGAACGCATTGGGGACAGCTAGCTATGGCTACACCTTC
CDR3aa: CASSRNALGTASYGYTF

abundance: -
d_gene: -
j_gene: TRBJ2-1
v_gene: TRBV7-8
CDR3nt: TGTGCCAGCAGCTTACGGTCCAGGGACGATGAGCAGTTCTTC
CDR3aa: CASSLRSRDDEQFF

abundance: -
d_gene: -
j_gene: TRBJ2-7
v_gene: TRBV11-1
CDR3nt: TGTGCCAGCAGCTTAGGAGCCGTTTACGAGCAGTACTTC
CDR3aa: CASSLGAVYEQYF

abundance: -
d_gene: -
j_gene: TRBJ1-1
v_gene: TRBV6-5
CDR3nt: TGTGCCAGCAGTTACTCGAGTCAGGCTGAAGCTTTCTTT
CDR3aa: CASSYSSQAEAFF

abundance: -
d_gene: -
j_gene: TRBJ1-2
v_gene: TRBV7-2
CDR3nt: TGTGCCAGCAGCTCCGGGACAAGGGACTATGGCTACACCTTC
CDR3aa: CASSSGTRDYGYTF

abundance: -
d_gene: -
j_gene: TRBJ2-1
v_gene: TRBV29-1
CDR3nt: TGCAGCGTTGGGTTGACAGGTCCACAATCCAATGAGCAGTTCTTC
CDR3aa: CSVGLTGPQSNEQFF

abundance: -
d_gene: TRBD1
j_gene: TRBJ2-2
v_gene: TRBV29-1
CDR3nt: TGCAGCATTGCATACAGGGGGCTCTTTGGCGGGGAGCTGTTTTTT
CDR3aa: CSIAYRGLFGGELFF

abundance: -
d_gene: TRBD2
j_gene: TRBJ2-3
v_gene: TRBV5-1
CDR3nt: TGCGCCAGCAGCCGGGAGGCGGGGGGGCCGGATACGCAGTATTTT
CDR3aa: CASSREAGGPDTQYF

abundance: -
d_gene: TRBD1
j_gene: TRBJ1-1
v_gene: TRBV3-1
CDR3nt: TGTGCCAGCAGCGAGACAGGGTCGGGCACTGAAGCTTTCTTT
CDR3aa: CASSETGSGTEAFF

abundance: -
d_gene: TRBD2
j_gene: TRBJ2-1
v_gene: TRBV5-1
CDR3nt: TGCGCCAGCAGCCCCCTAGCGGGAGGTCCCAATGAGCAGTTCTTC
CDR3aa: CASSPLAGGPNEQFF

abundance: -
d_gene: -
j_gene: TRBJ2-2
v_gene: TRBV18
CDR3nt: TGTGCCAGCTCACCACCTACCCAAAACACCGGGGAGCTGTTTTTT
CDR3aa: CASSPPTQNTGELFF

abundance: -
d_gene: TRBD1
j_gene: TRBJ1-1
v_gene: TRBV7-6
CDR3nt: TGTGCCAGCAGCTCTTCGACAGGGGAAGCTTTCTTT
CDR3aa: CASSSSTGEAFF

abundance: once
d_gene: -
j_gene: TRBJ2-1
v_gene: TRBV20-1
CDR3nt: TGCAGTGCTAGCGGGACTTGGCGAAATGAGCAGTTCTTC
CDR3aa: CSASGTWRNEQFF

abundance: once
d_gene: TRBD2
j_gene: TRBJ2-1
v_gene: TRBV4-3
CDR3nt: TGCGCCAGCAGCCAAGATCCGGAGACTAGCGGGGGGCCCTACAATGAGCAGTTCTTC
CDR3aa: CASSQDPETSGGPYNEQFF

abundance: -
d_gene: -
j_gene: TRBJ1-1
v_gene: TRBV7-6
CDR3nt: TGTGCCAGCAGCTTAAAGGAGAACACTGAAGCTTTCTTT
CDR3aa: CASSLKENTEAFF

abundance: -
d_gene: -
j_gene: TRBJ2-1
v_gene: TRBV4-3
CDR3nt: TGCGCCAGCAGTATCCAGGGGGGGCAATCCTACAATGAGCAGTTCTTC
CDR3aa: CASSIQGGQSYNEQFF

abundance: -
d_gene: TRBD2
j_gene: TRBJ2-5
v_gene: TRBV3-1
CDR3nt: TGTGCCAGCAGCCAAGGACTAGCGGGGTTCCAAGAGACCCAGTACTTC
CDR3aa: CASSQGLAGFQETQYF

abundance: once
d_gene: -
j_gene: TRBJ2-4
v_gene: TRBV6-1
CDR3nt: TGTGCCAGCAGTGACCGAACGTCCGTGTTAGCCAAAAACATTCAGTACTTC
CDR3aa: CASSDRTSVLAKNIQYF

abundance: -
d_gene: -
j_gene: TRBJ1-1
v_gene: TRBV29-1
CDR3nt: TGCAGCGTTGAGACCTCCGGGACGGATGAAGCTTTCTTT
CDR3aa: CSVETSGTDEAFF

abundance: once
d_gene: TRBD1
j_gene: TRBJ2-6
v_gene: TRBV6-2/TRBV6-3
CDR3nt: TGTGCCAGCAGTTACCTCTGGGGACAGGCCCCCTCTGGGGCCAACGTCCTGACTTTC
CDR3aa: CASSYLWGQAPSGANVLTF

abundance: -
d_gene: -
j_gene: TRBJ2-3
v_gene: TRBV7-2
CDR3nt: TGTGCCAGCACCAACCAACCCACAGATACGCAGTATTTT
CDR3aa: CASTNQPTDTQYF

abundance: -
d_gene: -
j_gene: TRBJ1-1
v_gene: TRBV7-2
CDR3nt: TGTGCCAGCAGCTCGCGGGCGAACACTGAAGCTTTCTTT
CDR3aa: CASSSRANTEAFF

abundance: -
d_gene: -
j_gene: TRBJ1-2
v_gene: TRBV29-1
CDR3nt: TGCAGCGTACTCCAATACTATGGCTACACCTTC
CDR3aa: CSVLQYYGYTF

abundance: -
d_gene: TRBD1
j_gene: TRBJ2-3
v_gene: TRBV19
CDR3nt: TGTGCCAGTAGTACAAGGGACAGGGTCGGGAGTACGCAGTATTTT
CDR3aa: CASSTRDRVGSTQYF

abundance: -
d_gene: -
j_gene: TRBJ2-6
v_gene: TRBV3-1
CDR3nt: TGTGCCAGCAGCCCGGTGGTTGGGGCCAACGTCCTGACTTTC
CDR3aa: CASSPVVGANVLTF

abundance: -
d_gene: -
j_gene: TRBJ1-1
v_gene: TRBV12-3/TRBV12-4
CDR3nt: TGTGCCAGCAGTTCGTCCTACGCAACAGGGACTGAAGCTTTCTTT
CDR3aa: CASSSSYATGTEAFF

abundance: -
d_gene: TRBD1
j_gene: TRBJ1-1
v_gene: TRBV12-3/TRBV12-4
CDR3nt: TGTGCCAGCAGCCCACAGGGGTACACTGAAGCTTTCTTT
CDR3aa: CASSPQGYTEAFF

abundance: -
d_gene: -
j_gene: TRBJ2-2
v_gene: TRBV5-1
CDR3nt: TGCGCCAGCAGCCCGACATGGACGAACACCGGGGAGCTGTTTTTT
CDR3aa: CASSPTWTNTGELFF

abundance: -
d_gene: TRBD1
j_gene: TRBJ1-5
v_gene: TRBV4-2
CDR3nt: TGTGCCAGCAGCCAAATACAGGGGGCTCATCAGCCCCAGCATTTT
CDR3aa: CASSQIQGAHQPQHF

abundance: -
d_gene: -
j_gene: TRBJ2-7
v_gene: TRBV7-9
CDR3nt: TGTGCCAGCAGCAAAATAAACAGGGAAGCGCCCTACGAGCAGTACTTC
CDR3aa: CASSKINREAPYEQYF

abundance: -
d_gene: TRBD2
j_gene: TRBJ2-1
v_gene: TRBV20-1
CDR3nt: TGCAGTGCTATACTTAGCGGGAAATCCTACAATGAGCAGTTCTTC
CDR3aa: CSAILSGKSYNEQFF

abundance: -
d_gene: -
j_gene: TRBJ2-7
v_gene: TRBV12-3/TRBV12-4
CDR3nt: TGTGCCAGCAGTTTAGGGGACAATTCCTACGAGCAGTACTTC
CDR3aa: CASSLGDNSYEQYF

abundance: -
d_gene: -
j_gene: TRBJ2-7
v_gene: TRBV29-1
CDR3nt: TGCAGCGTTGGCCCTGGGGCCTACGAGCAGTACTTC
CDR3aa: CSVGPGAYEQYF